Listed here are 6 T cell receptor beta chains from one sample, sequenced in a study of T cells after yellow fever vaccination (dated by TCRdb to about 2019). Library generation was performed with 5' RACE. Sequenced using an Illumina NovaSeq 6000. TCRdb applied fastp at Q25 and MiXCR to the public reads, then kept only in-frame beta chains. Rows merge per CDR3 protein into single entries with the most common DNA and genes. For this sample the table gives over 250,000 distinct CDR3 sequences, of which approximately 5.2% were detected only once. The ten largest account for around 3.5% of the sample. Per the publication, the treatment or condition label means: live attenuated yellow fever vaccine strain. Sequencing was performed on CD4+ T cells sorted from PBMCs, taken on the day of the yellow fever booster vaccination. The origin of the receptors is a man between 18 and 29 years old who received the YFV17D yellow fever vaccine.

This clonotype was counted only a few times. V usage is TRBV5-1 and J usage is TRBJ2-7, with D possibly being TRBD1 (5 bases). Germline V gives CDR1 SGHRS, CDR2 YFSETQ. Trimming shortened V by 2 bases and J by 1 base, and 7 bases separated the two germline ends. CDR3 length: 13 amino acids. CDR3 loop: CASSFTGSYEQYF. In nucleotides, the CDR3 is TGCGCCAGCAGCTTCACAGGATCCTACGAGCAGTACTTC.

This clonotype was detected many times. The chain combines TRBV6-5 with TRBJ1-1, with D hard to call. The V end lost 0 bases, the J end lost 5 bases, and 13 bases lay between the germline ends. CDR3 length: 15 residues. The germline V gene has CDR1 MNHEY and CDR2 SVGAGI. The CDR3 is CASSYSGRLETEAFF. The DNA of the CDR3 is TGTGCCAGCAGTTACTCAGGAAGGCTGGAGACTGAAGCTTTCTTT.

This clonotype turned up a few times. CDR3 protein: CATGRPSARDTQYF. The CDR3, as DNA: TGTGCCACCGGCCGCCCTAGCGCCCGGGATACGCAGTATTTT. The chain employs TRBV6-1 and TRBJ2-3; D may be TRBD2 (6 bases). V lost 10 bases and J lost 6, with 20 bases in between. CDR3 length: 14 residues. Germline CDR1 MNHNS, CDR2 SASEGT.

This clonotype occurred many times. The chain joins TRBV7-2 to TRBJ1-4; D uncertain. The CDR3 runs to 11 residues. Germline-derived CDR1 and CDR2 are SGHTA and FQGNSA. V was clipped by 6 bases and J by 4 bases, with 3 bases between them. As DNA, the CDR3 is TGTGCCAGCAGACTTAATGAAAAACTGTTTTTT. This encodes CASRLNEKLFF.

The gene calls are TRBV6-5 and TRBJ2-5, with D possibly being TRBD1 or TRBD2 (5 bases each). V shed 6 bases and J shed 1 base, with 12 bases lying between them. Germline values: CDR1 MNHEY, CDR2 SVGAGI. The CDR3 extends over 14 amino acids. CDR3 sequence (DNA): TGTGCCAGCAGATCCCCCGGGGCCCAAGAGACCCAGTACTTC. This codes for CASRSPGAQETQYF.

This clonotype was seen many times. The rearrangement uses TRBV20-1 and TRBJ2-7; 11 bases are shared with TRBD1. The J segment lost 6 bases and the V segment lost 6 bases, leaving 10 bases of the junction unmatched. CDR1 and CDR2 from the germline V gene are DFQATT and SNEGSKA (reference sequence). This CDR3 has 14 residues. Here the CDR3 reads CSARRGTGGLEQYF. In DNA form, the CDR3 reads TGCAGTGCCAGAAGGGGGACAGGGGGTCTCGAGCAGTACTTC.